The next 3 T cell receptor beta chains were all read from a single sample in a study of identical twins. In TCRdb, the 5' RACE reads were re-called with MiXCR into one record per CDR3 protein. The sample comprises about 470,000 distinct CDR3 sequences, 24% of which are singletons, and over 2.5% rests with the top ten. The data also belong to a second study, concerning T cells expressing NK-cell markers.

Sample: CD4+ T cells sorted from blood. Receptors originate from a woman aged 18-29 years in good health.

This rearrangement joins TRBV28 to TRBJ2-7; D remains ambiguous. CDR1 MDHEN and CDR2 SYDVKM come from the germline V gene. Trimming took 7 bases from V and 9 from J, leaving 13 bases between them. The length of the CDR3 is 11 residues. Here the CDR3 reads CASILNGWQYF. In DNA, the CDR3 is TGTGCCAGCATCCTTAATGGGTGGCAGTACTTC.

This chain connects TRBV20-1 to TRBJ2-3, with TRBD2 as a possible D gene (6 bases). CDR3 size: 15 residues. Per germline, CDR1 DFQATT and CDR2 SNEGSKA (reference sequence). Trimming shortened V by 5 bases and J by 2 bases, and 17 bases separated the two germline ends. CDR3 residues: CSAVGWLADTDTQYF. The CDR3 DNA reads TGCAGTGCTGTTGGTTGGTTAGCGGACACAGATACGCAGTATTTT.

This clonotype was recorded a few times. The gene calls are TRBV12-3 or TRBV12-4 and TRBJ2-1; weak D call: TRBD2 (5 bases). V lost 2 bases and J 3 bases, leaving 14 bases between the germline ends. The CDR3 totals 16 residues. The CDR3 DNA follows: TGTGCCAGCAGTTTATCAGCGGTTCCCCTCTACAATGAGCAGTTCTTC. Its translation: CASSLSAVPLYNEQFF.